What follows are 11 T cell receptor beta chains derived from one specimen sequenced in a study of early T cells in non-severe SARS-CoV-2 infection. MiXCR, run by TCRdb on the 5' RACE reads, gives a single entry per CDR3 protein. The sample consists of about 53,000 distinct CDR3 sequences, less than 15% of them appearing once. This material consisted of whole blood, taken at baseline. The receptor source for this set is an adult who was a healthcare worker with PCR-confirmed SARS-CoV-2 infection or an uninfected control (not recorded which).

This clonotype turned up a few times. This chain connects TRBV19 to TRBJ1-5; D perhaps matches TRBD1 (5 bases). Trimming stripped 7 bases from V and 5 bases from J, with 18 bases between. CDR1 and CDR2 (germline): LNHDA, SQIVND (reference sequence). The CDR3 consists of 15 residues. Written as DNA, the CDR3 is TGTGCCAGTATTCTCCGGGACGGATTATATCAGCCCCAGCATTTT. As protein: CASILRDGLYQPQHF. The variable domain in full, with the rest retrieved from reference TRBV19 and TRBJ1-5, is DGGITQSPKYLFRKEGQNVTLSCEQNLNHDAMYWYRQDPGQGLRLIYYSQIVNDFQKGDIAEGYSVSREKKESFPLTVTSAQKNPTAFYLCASILRDGLYQPQHFGDGTRLSIL.

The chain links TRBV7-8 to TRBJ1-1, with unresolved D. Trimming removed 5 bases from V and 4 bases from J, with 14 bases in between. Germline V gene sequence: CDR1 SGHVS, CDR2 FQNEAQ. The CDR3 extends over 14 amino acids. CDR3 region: CASSVRVQSTEAFF. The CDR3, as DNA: TGTGCCAGCAGCGTTAGGGTTCAGAGCACTGAAGCTTTCTTT.

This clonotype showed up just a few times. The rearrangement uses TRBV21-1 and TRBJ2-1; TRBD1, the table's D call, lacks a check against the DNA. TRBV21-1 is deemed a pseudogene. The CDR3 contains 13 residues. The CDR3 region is CASSTWTGNEQFF. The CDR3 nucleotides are TGTGCCAGCAGCACATGGACAGGCAATGAGCAGTTCTTC.

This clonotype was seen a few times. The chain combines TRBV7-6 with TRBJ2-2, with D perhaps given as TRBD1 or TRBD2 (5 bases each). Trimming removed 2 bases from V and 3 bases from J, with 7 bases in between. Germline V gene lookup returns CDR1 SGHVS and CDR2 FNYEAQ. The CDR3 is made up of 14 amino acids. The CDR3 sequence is CASSLQGDTGELFF. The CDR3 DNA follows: TGTGCCAGCAGCTTACAGGGAGACACCGGGGAGCTGTTTTTT.

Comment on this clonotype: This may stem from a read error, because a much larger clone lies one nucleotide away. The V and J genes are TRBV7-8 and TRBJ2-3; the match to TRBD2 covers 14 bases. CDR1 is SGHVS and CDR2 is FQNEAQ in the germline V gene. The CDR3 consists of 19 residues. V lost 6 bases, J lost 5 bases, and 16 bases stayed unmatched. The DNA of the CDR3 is TGTGCCAGCAGTACAACGGCCGGGACTAGCGGGAGTATGATAGATACGCAGTATTTT. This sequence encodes CASSTTAGTSGSMIDTQYF.

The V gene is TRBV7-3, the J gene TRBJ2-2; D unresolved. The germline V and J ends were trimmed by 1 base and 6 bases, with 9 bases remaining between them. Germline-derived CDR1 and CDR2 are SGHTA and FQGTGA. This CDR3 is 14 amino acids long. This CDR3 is CASSLNRFAGELFF. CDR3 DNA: TGTGCCAGCAGCTTAAATCGCTTCGCCGGGGAGCTGTTTTTT.

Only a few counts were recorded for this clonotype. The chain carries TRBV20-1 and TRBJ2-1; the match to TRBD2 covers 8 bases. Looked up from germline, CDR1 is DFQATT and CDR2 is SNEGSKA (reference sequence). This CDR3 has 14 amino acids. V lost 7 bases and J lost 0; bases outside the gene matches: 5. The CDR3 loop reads CSGERGSSYNEQFF. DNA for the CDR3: TGCAGTGGCGAGCGGGGGAGCTCCTACAATGAGCAGTTCTTC.

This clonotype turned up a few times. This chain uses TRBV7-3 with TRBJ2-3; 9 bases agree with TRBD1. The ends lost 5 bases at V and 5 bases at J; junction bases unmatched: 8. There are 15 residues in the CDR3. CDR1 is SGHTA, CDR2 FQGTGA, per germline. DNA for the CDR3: TGTGCCAGCAGCCGAACACAGGGGGCGGAAGATACGCAGTATTTT. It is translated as CASSRTQGAEDTQYF.

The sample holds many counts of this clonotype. CDR3 DNA: TGTGCCAGCAGCCGAGGGCCCGGACGTCACAATGAGCAGTTCTTC. Amino acids: CASSRGPGRHNEQFF. This chain links TRBV28 with TRBJ2-1, with TRBD2 as a possible D gene (5 bases). CDR3 length: 15 amino acids. CDR1 and CDR2 from the germline V gene are MDHEN and SYDVKM. V was shortened by 6 bases and J by 5 bases, with 17 bases between the two germline ends.

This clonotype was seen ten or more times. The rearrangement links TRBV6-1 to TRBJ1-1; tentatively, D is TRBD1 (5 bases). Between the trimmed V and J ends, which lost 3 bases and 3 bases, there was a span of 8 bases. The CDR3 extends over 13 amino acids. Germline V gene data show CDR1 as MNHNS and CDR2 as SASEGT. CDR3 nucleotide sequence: TGTGCCAGCAGTGAGGGGGAGCACACTGAAGCTTTCTTT. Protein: CASSEGEHTEAFF.

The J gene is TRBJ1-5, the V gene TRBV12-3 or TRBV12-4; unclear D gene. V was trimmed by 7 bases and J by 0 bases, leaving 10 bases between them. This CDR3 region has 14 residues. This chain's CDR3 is CASTTGSSNQPQHF. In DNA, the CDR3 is TGTGCCAGCACCACGGGTAGTAGCAATCAGCCCCAGCATTTT.